Listed below are T cell receptor beta chains from one sample, sequenced in a study of blood T cells in healthy people across ages. TCRdb called the 5' RACE reads again in MiXCR, with one record for every CDR3 protein. The table includes around 800,000 distinct CDR3 sequences, 60% to 80% detected once. Sequencing used blood. These receptors were taken from a man aged 25-45 years in good health. Both conserved end residues are part of each CDR3. The D gene is left open where the match is weak. Rows give clone size only sometimes, using once, few, many, or a class for an expanded clone.

cdr3_aa,cdr3_nt,v_call,j_call,d_call,clone_size
CASSQLTSVTYEQYF,TGCGCCAGCAGCCAACTCACTAGCGTAACCTACGAGCAGTACTTC,TRBV4-1,TRBJ2-7,TRBD2,NA
CASSKAVTGSDEQFF,TGTGCCAGCAGCAAAGCGGTGACGGGAAGTGATGAGCAGTTCTTC,TRBV21-1,TRBJ2-1,NA,NA
CSARVSGGVYEQYF,TGCAGTGCTAGAGTTAGCGGGGGGGTTTACGAGCAGTACTTC,TRBV20-1,TRBJ2-7,TRBD2,NA
CASSARNEQFF,TGTGCCAGCAGTGCCCGTAATGAGCAGTTCTTC,TRBV2,TRBJ2-1,NA,NA
CASKKGETQYF,TGTGCCAGCAAAAAAGGGGAGACCCAGTACTTC,TRBV6-1,TRBJ2-5,NA,NA
CASSRRTGRGWNEQFF,TGTGCCAGCAGCAGAAGGACGGGCCGGGGGTGGAATGAGCAGTTCTTC,TRBV7-8,TRBJ2-1,NA,NA
CAISDSSGGVYNEQFF,TGTGCCATCAGTGATAGTAGCGGGGGGGTTTACAATGAGCAGTTCTTC,TRBV10-3,TRBJ2-1,TRBD2,once
CASSFPGTGESIYEQYF,TGTGCCAGCAGTTTTCCTGGGACAGGGGAGAGTATCTACGAGCAGTACTTC,TRBV28,TRBJ2-7,TRBD1,NA
CASSSQGKGSPLHF,TGTGCCAGCAGCTCACAGGGGAAGGGATCACCCCTCCACTTT,TRBV11-2,TRBJ1-6,TRBD1,NA
CSAGEGRRAFF,TGCAGCGCTGGAGAGGGGCGCAGAGCTTTCTTT,TRBV29-1,TRBJ1-1,NA,NA
CASSQLAVGLSNEQFF,TGTGCCAGCAGCCAACTAGCGGTGGGGCTTTCAAATGAGCAGTTCTTC,TRBV11-2,TRBJ2-1,TRBD2,once
CASSIGQTGAQPQHF,TGTGCCAGCAGTATTGGACAGACCGGGGCTCAGCCCCAGCATTTT,TRBV6-1,TRBJ1-5,NA,NA
CASSFGQGSPQYF,TGTGCCAGCAGTTTCGGACAGGGGTCCCCTCAGTACTTC,TRBV28,TRBJ2-5,TRBD1,NA
CASSQDGTSGPFSYEQYF,TGTGCCAGCAGCCAAGATGGGACTAGCGGCCCCTTCTCCTACGAGCAGTACTTC,TRBV4-2,TRBJ2-7,TRBD2,NA
CASSPFMTRQETRYF,TGTGCCAGCAGTCCATTCATGACACGGCAAGAGACCCGGTACTTC,TRBV7-3,TRBJ2-5,NA,NA
CASSVRRGETQYF,TGTGCCAGCAGCGTGAGGCGGGGAGAGACCCAGTACTTC,TRBV9,TRBJ2-5,NA,once
CASSQGDKTPYTEAFF,TGCGCCAGCAGCCAAGGGGACAAGACTCCCTACACTGAAGCTTTCTTT,TRBV4-3,TRBJ1-1,NA,NA
CSAREDYEQYF,TGCAGTGCTAGAGAGGACTACGAGCAGTACTTC,TRBV20-1,TRBJ2-7,NA,few
CASSQETASQPQHF,TGTGCCAGCAGCCAAGAGACAGCCAGTCAGCCCCAGCATTTT,TRBV4-2,TRBJ1-5,NA,few
CAGSERGGDGGYTF,TGTGCCGGCAGTGAGCGGGGAGGGGATGGTGGCTACACCTTC,TRBV6-5,TRBJ1-2,NA,NA
CASSVEGGTYNEQFF,TGTGCCAGCAGCGTAGAGGGGGGGACCTACAATGAGCAGTTCTTC,TRBV9,TRBJ2-1,NA,few
CSVGRGEDGYTF,TGCAGCGTTGGCAGGGGGGAAGATGGCTACACCTTC,TRBV29-1,TRBJ1-2,TRBD1,few
CASSLASQIYTGELFF,TGCGCCAGCAGCTTGGCCAGCCAGATCTACACCGGGGAGCTGTTTTTT,TRBV5-1,TRBJ2-2,NA,NA
CASTPGQRSYEQYF,TGTGCCAGCACCCCGGGACAGCGGTCCTACGAGCAGTACTTC,TRBV6-2/TRBV6-3,TRBJ2-7,TRBD1,NA
CASSPKKTSGPSENEQFF,TGTGCCAGCAGCCCTAAAAAGACTAGCGGCCCATCGGAAAATGAGCAGTTCTTC,TRBV11-2,TRBJ2-1,TRBD2,few
CAIGTGEGKNIQYF,TGTGCCATTGGGACAGGGGAGGGCAAAAACATTCAGTACTTC,TRBV10-3,TRBJ2-4,TRBD1,NA
CASSGADSFEQYF,TGTGCCAGCAGTGGGGCCGACAGTTTCGAGCAGTACTTC,TRBV28,TRBJ2-7,NA,NA
CSVARGTTNEELFF,TGCAGCGTTGCAAGGGGCACAACTAATGAAGAACTGTTTTTT,TRBV29-1,TRBJ1-4,NA,NA
CSARGPAQRGNIHEQYF,TGCAGTGCTAGAGGCCCGGCTCAGCGGGGGAATATCCACGAGCAGTACTTC,TRBV20-1,TRBJ2-7,TRBD2,once
CASSLRSQYQETQYF,TGTGCCAGCAGCTTGCGGTCCCAGTACCAAGAGACCCAGTACTTC,TRBV5-5,TRBJ2-5,NA,once
CSARAGMNSPLHF,TGCAGTGCTAGAGCTGGGATGAATTCACCCCTCCACTTT,TRBV20-1,TRBJ1-6,NA,few
CASSLAVQGSYEQYF,TGTGCCAGCAGCTTAGCGGTCCAGGGATCCTACGAGCAGTACTTC,TRBV7-2,TRBJ2-7,NA,NA
CATSARQVLGTDTQYF,TGTGCCACCAGTGCCAGACAGGTGCTCGGCACAGATACGCAGTATTTT,TRBV24-1,TRBJ2-3,NA,NA
CSVLGQGAKNIQYF,TGCAGCGTTCTCGGGCAGGGAGCCAAAAACATTCAGTACTTC,TRBV29-1,TRBJ2-4,NA,few
CASSQELAGASVWTQYF,TGCGCCAGCAGCCAAGAACTAGCGGGGGCCTCCGTGTGGACCCAGTACTTC,TRBV4-3,TRBJ2-5,TRBD2,NA
CATSRYIGDEKLFF,TGTGCCACCAGCAGATATATCGGTGATGAAAAACTGTTTTTT,TRBV15,TRBJ1-4,NA,once
CSDSGQGYNEQFF,TGCAGTGACTCCGGACAGGGGTACAATGAGCAGTTCTTC,TRBV20-1,TRBJ2-1,TRBD1,NA
CASSYSDNNQPQHF,TGTGCCAGCAGTTACTCGGACAACAATCAGCCCCAGCATTTT,TRBV6-2/TRBV6-3,TRBJ1-5,NA,few
CASSSGFSGSTDTQYF,TGTGCCAGCAGCTCCGGTTTCAGCGGAAGCACAGATACGCAGTATTTT,TRBV7-9,TRBJ2-3,NA,NA
CASRVYEKLFF,TGTGCCAGCAGGGTCTATGAAAAACTGTTTTTT,TRBV6-6,TRBJ1-4,NA,NA
CASSLSFTLHF,TGTGCCAGCAGCCTCTCCTTCACCCTCCACTTT,TRBV7-2,TRBJ1-6,NA,NA
CASSLSKGVSSGANVLTF,TGCGCCAGCAGCCTAAGTAAGGGGGTTAGCTCTGGGGCCAACGTCCTGACTTTC,TRBV4-3,TRBJ2-6,NA,NA